A selection of T cell receptor beta chains follows, all from one sample in a study of PD-1 blockade in classical Hodgkin lymphoma. Profiled with immunoSEQ multiplex PCR; TCRdb holds only in-frame clones, not every one. Among about 37,000 clones, around 88% were seen once, and the ten largest hold about 7.4%. The specimen was peripheral blood mononuclear cells (PBMCs), collected before the second cycle of nivolumab. The source is a human donor with classical Hodgkin lymphoma. The CDR3 runs from the conserved cysteine through the conserved F or W. The D gene is left open where the match is weak. Expanded clones are given a class, and other clones once, few, many or no size at all.

J,V,D,size,CDR3,DNA
TRBJ2-5,TRBV15,.,.,CATSRGGLQETQYF,TGTGCCACCAGCAGAGGGGGGTTACAAGAGACCCAGTACTTC
TRBJ2-7,TRBV15,TRBD1,.,CATSKPGQGALEQYF,TGTGCCACCAGTAAACCGGGACAGGGCGCACTCGAGCAGTACTTC
TRBJ2-7,TRBV10-3,.,.,CAISETGAYEQYF,TGTGCCATCAGTGAGACCGGGGCCTACGAGCAGTACTTC
TRBJ2-1,TRBV5-1,TRBD1,.,CASSLVYPGTGIGNEQFF,TGCGCCAGCAGCTTGGTCTACCCCGGGACAGGGATTGGAAATGAGCAGTTCTTC
TRBJ2-7,TRBV30,TRBD1,.,CAWSPHKSGQRPYEQYF,TGTGCCTGGAGCCCTCACAAATCGGGACAGAGGCCCTACGAGCAGTACTTC
TRBJ2-1,TRBV6-1,.,.,CASSPDQGIYNEQFF,TGTGCCAGCAGTCCAGACCAGGGAATCTACAATGAGCAGTTCTTC
TRBJ1-6,TRBV4-1,TRBD1,.,CASSQEDGTGWSPLHF,TGCGCCAGCAGCCAAGAGGATGGGACAGGGTGGTCACCCCTCCACTTT
TRBJ2-7,TRBV10-1,TRBD1,.,CASSFTRDREDEQYF,TGCGCCAGCAGTTTCACCCGGGACAGGGAAGACGAGCAGTACTTC
TRBJ2-7,TRBV4-2,.,few,CASSQEGLGGAFDEQYF,TGTGCCAGCAGCCAAGAAGGTCTGGGCGGAGCCTTCGACGAGCAGTACTTC
TRBJ1-4,TRBV2,TRBD1,.,CASSVQGAVGTNEKLFF,TGTGCCAGCAGTGTTCAGGGGGCGGTCGGAACTAATGAAAAACTGTTTTTT
TRBJ2-6,TRBV7-8,TRBD1,.,CASSPDRVVSGANVLTF,TGTGCCAGCAGCCCCGACAGGGTCGTCTCTGGGGCCAACGTCCTGACTTTC
TRBJ2-5,TRBV2,.,.,CASSETGPIQETQYF,TGTGCCAGCAGTGAAACGGGGCCGATCCAAGAGACCCAGTACTTC
TRBJ1-1,TRBV7-8,.,.,CASSYYRGGCFF,TGTGCCAGCAGCTACTACCGGGGCGGGTGTTTCTTT
TRBJ1-4,TRBV19,.,.,CATINPGAEAEKLFF,TGTGCCACGATTAACCCCGGGGCAGAGGCTGAAAAACTGTTTTTT
TRBJ2-3,TRBV6-5,.,.,CASSYSRHPEHF,TGTGCCAGCAGTTACTCTCGTCACCCGGAGCATTTT
TRBJ2-1,TRBV7-3,.,few,CASSLDSSYNEQFF,TGTGCCAGCAGCTTAGATAGCTCCTACAATGAGCAGTTCTTC
TRBJ2-7,TRBV5-1,TRBD1,.,CASSWTGDAYEQYF,TGCGCCAGCAGCTGGACAGGGGACGCCTACGAGCAGTACTTC
TRBJ2-1,TRBV6-5,TRBD1,.,CASSYSAGGLVGQFF,TGTGCCAGCAGTTACTCGGCAGGGGGCTTGGTAGGGCAGTTCTTC
TRBJ1-2,TRBV6-6,TRBD1,.,CASSYDRANYGYTF,TGTGCCAGCAGTTACGACAGGGCGAACTATGGCTACACCTTC
TRBJ2-2,TRBV6-1,TRBD2,once,CAREGGRATGELFF,TGTGCGAGAGAGGGCGGGAGGGCGACCGGGGAGCTGTTTTTT
TRBJ1-5,TRBV2,TRBD1,.,CASSDLRTGADQPQHF,TGTGCCAGCAGCGATTTACGGACAGGGGCGGATCAGCCCCAGCATTTT
TRBJ1-2,TRBV20-1,.,.,CSAMRSYGYTF,TGCAGTGCTATGCGTTCCTATGGCTACACCTTC
TRBJ1-1,TRBV7-2,.,.,CASSLSTGRIAFF,TGTGCCAGCAGCTTATCCACAGGGAGGATAGCTTTCTTT
TRBJ2-1,TRBV11-2,TRBD1,.,CASSQNRAGGDEQFF,TGTGCCAGCAGCCAGAATAGGGCAGGGGGCGATGAGCAGTTCTTC
TRBJ1-4,TRBV10-2,TRBD1,.,CASSVSQGKEKLFF,TGCGCCAGCAGCGTTTCACAGGGGAAAGAAAAACTGTTTTTT
TRBJ2-7,TRBV7-9,.,.,CASSLDPRTYYEQYF,TGTGCCAGCAGCTTAGATCCCAGAACCTACTACGAGCAGTACTTC
TRBJ1-1,TRBV18,.,.,CASSPGWGNTEAFF,TGTGCCAGCTCACCAGGCTGGGGGAACACTGAAGCTTTCTTT
TRBJ1-5,TRBV10-1,TRBD1,.,CASRDRVGDWQPQHF,TGCGCCAGCAGGGACAGGGTCGGAGATTGGCAGCCCCAGCATTTT
TRBJ2-3,TRBV5-1,.,.,CASSLYLGRTDTQYF,TGCGCCAGCAGCTTGTATCTAGGGCGGACAGATACGCAGTATTTT